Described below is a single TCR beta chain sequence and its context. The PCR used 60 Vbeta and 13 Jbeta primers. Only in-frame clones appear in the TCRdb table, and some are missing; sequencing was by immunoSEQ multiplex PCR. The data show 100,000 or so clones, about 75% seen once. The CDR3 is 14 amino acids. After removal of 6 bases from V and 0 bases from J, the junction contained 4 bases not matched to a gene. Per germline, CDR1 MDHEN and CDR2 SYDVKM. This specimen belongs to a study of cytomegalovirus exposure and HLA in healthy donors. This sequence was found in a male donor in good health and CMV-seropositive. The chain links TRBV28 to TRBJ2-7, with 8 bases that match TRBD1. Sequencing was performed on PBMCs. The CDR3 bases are TGTGCCAGCAGGATGACAGGGGCCTCCTACGAGCAGTACTTC. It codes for CASRMTGASYEQYF.